The next 8 T cell receptor beta chains were all read from a single sample in a study of shared clonotypes between healthy human individuals. Some clones are missing from TCRdb's copy, which holds only in-frame ones; the method was immunoSEQ multiplex PCR. The table records some 120,000 clones, over 65% of them present only once. Sequenced material: memory CD8+ T cells sorted from blood. Subset defined: CD45RO+ cells pooled with CCR7-negative TemRA cells. These receptors were taken from a woman aged 25 to 45 in good health.

The DNA for the CDR3 is TGTGCCAGCAGCCAAGATTCCCTTCGTGTCCCATCCGGGAACACTGAAGCTTTCTTT. Encoded protein: CASSQDSLRVPSGNTEAFF. V gene TRBV14 combines with J gene TRBJ1-1; D remains unclear. V dropped 0 bases and J dropped 1 base, with 21 bases sitting between them. Germline CDR1 is SGHDN and CDR2 is FVKESK. This CDR3 comprises 19 residues.

This clone was counted between two and nine times. The rearrangement uses TRBV25-1 and TRBJ2-7; TRBD2 aligns across 8 bases. CDR3 length: 15 amino acids. The junction had 6 bases not matched to a gene; V was cut back by 4 bases and J by 1 base. The germline V gene encodes CDR1 MGHDK and CDR2 SYGVNS. CDR3 residues: CASSARGGDSYEQYF. The CDR3 DNA follows: TGTGCCAGCAGTGCCCGGGGGGGGGATTCCTACGAGCAGTACTTC.

CDR3 region: CASSVALGPNEQFF. The CDR3 DNA follows: TGCGCCAGCAGTGTAGCTTTAGGGCCCAATGAGCAGTTCTTC. The chain is built from TRBV10-2 and TRBJ2-1, with D hard to call. This CDR3 spans 14 amino acids. V was trimmed by 4 bases and J by 6 bases, leaving 13 bases between them. Germline CDR1 is WSHSY and CDR2 is SAAADI.

This rearrangement joins TRBV19 to TRBJ2-7; TRBD2 might be the D (6 bases). CDR3 length equals 16 residues. Trimming shortened V by 5 bases and J by 2 bases, and 19 bases separated the two germline ends. Germline assignment: CDR1 LNHDA and CDR2 SQIVND (reference sequence). The CDR3 is CASSVLNDGGPYEQYF. The DNA of the CDR3 is TGTGCCAGTAGTGTTCTTAATGACGGGGGACCCTACGAGCAGTACTTC.

The chain carries TRBV7-9 and TRBJ2-3; TRBD2 matches 14 bases. The CDR3 extends over 16 amino acids. CDR1 and CDR2 (germline): SEHNR, FQNEAQ (reference sequence). J gave up 7 bases and V 3 bases, and 6 bases lay outside the gene matches. The CDR3 protein is CASSFAGTSGSNTQYF. As DNA, the CDR3 is TGTGCCAGCAGCTTCGCCGGGACTAGCGGGAGTAATACGCAGTATTTT.

A word on this clone: The sample has other DNA sequences that encode this CDR3 too. The chain links TRBV11-1 to TRBJ1-1; D gene ambiguous. This CDR3 is 13 amino acids long. Germline lookup yields CDR1 SGHAT and CDR2 FQDESV (reference sequence). V lost 0 bases, J lost 1 base, and 3 bases lay in between. CDR3 in DNA: TGTGCCAGCAGCTTAGCCGAGAACACTGAAGCTTTCTTT. Its translation: CASSLAENTEAFF.

The chain is built from TRBV30 and TRBJ1-5; TRBD1 is a possible D gene (5 bases). The ends were cut back, 2 bases at V and 6 bases at J, with 14 bases in the middle. This CDR3 contains 14 residues. Germline CDR1 GTSNPN, CDR2 SVGIG (reference sequence). The CDR3 bases are TGTGCCTGGAGTAAGGGGCCCTCGGTTCAGCCCCAGCATTTT. Protein: CAWSKGPSVQPQHF.

The rearrangement uses TRBV5-4 and TRBJ1-2, with 9 bases fitting TRBD1. Germline CDR1 SGHNT, CDR2 YYREEE (reference sequence). The CDR3 covers 11 residues. Losses at the gene ends were 5 bases for V and 12 bases for J; bases not matched to a gene: 5. DNA of the CDR3: TGTGCCAGCAGTACCACAGGGGGCGACACCTTC. Translated, it gives CASSTTGGDTF.